This T cell receptor beta chain originates from a study of radiotherapy plus CTLA-4 blockade in lung cancer. Across the whole study: 15% to 20% of patients responded objectively, and about 30% achieved disease control. Whole-study results and caveats: In blood, after radiotherapy plus ipilimumab, tumor-derived TCR clones expanded.

Remarks on this clone: Its specificity is unknown.

Germline CDR1 reads MNHEY; CDR2 reads SVGAGI. CDR3 length: 15 residues. Trimming removed 4 bases from V and 5 bases from J; junction bases left unmatched: 8. Assay: immunoSEQ multiplex PCR; the TCRdb copy retains only in-frame clones and omits some. This table has 35,000 to 40,000 clones, 70% to 90% appearing once. The sequences come from peripheral blood, collected from a patient treated with radiotherapy plus ipilimumab. This TCR derives from a human donor with non-small cell lung cancer whose response to radiotherapy plus ipilimumab could not be evaluated. The rearrangement joins TRBV6-5 to TRBJ2-5; 9 bases map to TRBD2. The CDR3 DNA reads TGTGCCAGCAGTTCGGGACTAGCATCTATGGAGACCCAGTACTTC. It encodes CASSSGLASMETQYF.